The 10 T cell receptor beta chains listed next were all sequenced from one sample in a study of Graves' ophthalmopathy and Graves' hyperthyroidism. TCR beta CDR3 regions were amplified from RNA transcripts. In the first round, RT-PCR was carried out with HTBI primers, and a multiplex PCR formed the second round. TCRdb fed the multiplex PCR reads into MiXCR, producing one record per CDR3 protein. The sample lists roughly 400,000 distinct CDR3 sequences, around 18% seen once, with around 1.5% in the top ten. The sequencing input was peripheral blood. Receptors were obtained from a woman aged 18-30 years with Graves' ophthalmopathy.

The V and J genes are TRBV24-1 and TRBJ2-5, with TRBD2 as a possible D gene (5 bases). Germline lookup yields CDR1 KGHDR and CDR2 SFDVKD. Trimming pared 3 bases from V and 9 bases from J, leaving 19 bases between. The CDR3 has 15 residues. The CDR3 bases are TGTGCCACCAGTGATCGTCAGACCGACTACTGGGCCCAGTACTTC. As protein: CATSDRQTDYWAQYF.

This clonotype came up many times. This chain connects TRBV24-1 to TRBJ1-5, with unresolved D. Germline V gene sequence: CDR1 KGHDR, CDR2 SFDVKD. There are 14 residues in the CDR3. Trimming took off 5 bases at V and 0 bases at J, with 7 bases between the two ends. This CDR3 is CATSGGYSNQPQHF. The CDR3 nucleotides read TGTGCCACCAGTGGGGGTTATAGCAATCAGCCCCAGCATTTT.

This clonotype was detected many times. A junction boundary mismatches the germline segment, possibly from a read error. V is TRBV7-7 and J is TRBJ2-5, with 7 bases fitting TRBD1. CDR1 SSHAT and CDR2 FNYEAQ come from the germline V gene (reference sequence). The CDR3 has 15 amino acids. CDR3 amino acids: CASSYTDRAGETQYF. CDR3 nucleotide sequence: TGTGCTAGCAGCTACACCGACAGGGCGGGAGAGACCCAGTACTTC.

This clonotype was detected many times. The chain has TRBV28 and TRBJ2-7, with a possible D match to TRBD2 (5 bases). CDR1 is MDHEN, CDR2 SYDVKM, per germline. This CDR3 spans 13 amino acids. Trimming took off 6 bases at V and 7 bases at J, with 16 bases between the two ends. CDR3 sequence reads: CASRETGISEQYF. CDR3 sequence (DNA): TGTGCCAGCAGGGAGACCGGGATTTCGGAGCAGTACTTC.

At least ten counts were recorded for this clonotype. This sequence joins TRBV29-1 and TRBJ2-5; D is unresolved. This CDR3 is built from 12 residues. The germline CDR1 and CDR2 sequences are SQVTM and ANQGSEA. V was cut by 4 bases and J by 3 bases, with 9 bases left in between. The CDR3 DNA reads TGCAGCGTTGCACCGCGAAAAGAGACCCAGTACTTC. Amino acid sequence: CSVAPRKETQYF. Combining the CDR3 with reference TRBV29-1 and TRBJ2-5 gives the whole variable domain SAVISQKPSRDICQRGTSLTIQCQVDSQVTMMFWYRQQPGQSLTLIATANQGSEATYESGFVIDKFPISRPNLTFSTLTVSNMSPEDSSIYLCSVAPRKETQYFGPGTRLLVL.

This clonotype came up many times. This sequence joins TRBV20-1 and TRBJ1-2, with TRBD1 identical over 8 bases. This CDR3 spans 16 amino acids. The V gene's germline CDR1 is DFQATT and CDR2 SNEGSKA (reference sequence). V was clipped by 2 bases and J by 1 base; unmatched bases: 9. The CDR3, as DNA: TGCAGTGCTAGATCCCGGTTGGGACAGGTTAACTATGGCTACACCTTC. It yields the protein CSARSRLGQVNYGYTF.

The chain couples TRBV15 to TRBJ1-3; D call uncertain. The CDR3 totals 14 residues. Trimming took 1 base from V and 0 from J, leaving 4 bases between them. From germline, CDR1 is LNHNV and CDR2 YYDKDF (reference sequence). Here the CDR3 DNA reads TGTGCCACCAGCAGAGTAAGCTCTGGAAACACCATATATTTT. Its translation: CATSRVSSGNTIYF.

The sample holds many counts of this clonotype. The chain recombines TRBV7-9 with TRBJ2-5, with D possibly TRBD2 on 6 matching bases. V lost 0 bases and J 4 bases, leaving 12 bases between the germline ends. The CDR3 contains 15 residues. Per germline, CDR1 SEHNR and CDR2 FQNEAQ (reference sequence). CDR3 region: CASSLALRDLETQYF. The CDR3 region has the DNA TGTGCCAGCAGCTTAGCGCTGCGGGATTTAGAGACCCAGTACTTC. Full variable domain (outside the CDR3, taken from reference TRBV7-9 and TRBJ2-5): DTGVSQNPRHKITKRGQNVTFRCDPISEHNRLYWYRQTLGQGPEFLTYFQNEAQLEKSRLLSDRFSAERPKGSFSTLEIQRTEQGDSAMYLCASSLALRDLETQYFGPGTRLLVL.

This clonotype was seen at least ten times. The junction does not match germline at one end; this may be a read error. The gene calls are TRBV11-2 and TRBJ2-6; D is undetermined. CDR1 and CDR2 from the germline V gene are SGHAT and FQNNGV. The CDR3 is made up of 17 amino acids. The CDR3 here is CAGSLRPAHSGANVLTF. The CDR3 DNA reads as TGTGCCGGCAGCTTACGGCCAGCTCACTCTGGGGCCAACGTCCTGACTTTC.

This clonotype was seen many times. The V gene is TRBV29-1, the J gene TRBJ2-7; 12 nucleotides match TRBD2. The germline V gene encodes CDR1 SQVTM and CDR2 ANQGSEA. With V trimmed by 6 bases and J by 6 bases, 6 bases remained unmatched. The CDR3 contains 13 residues. The DNA of the CDR3 is TGCAGCGTAGGACTAGCGGGGCGGGGCGAGCAGTACTTC. It specifies CSVGLAGRGEQYF.